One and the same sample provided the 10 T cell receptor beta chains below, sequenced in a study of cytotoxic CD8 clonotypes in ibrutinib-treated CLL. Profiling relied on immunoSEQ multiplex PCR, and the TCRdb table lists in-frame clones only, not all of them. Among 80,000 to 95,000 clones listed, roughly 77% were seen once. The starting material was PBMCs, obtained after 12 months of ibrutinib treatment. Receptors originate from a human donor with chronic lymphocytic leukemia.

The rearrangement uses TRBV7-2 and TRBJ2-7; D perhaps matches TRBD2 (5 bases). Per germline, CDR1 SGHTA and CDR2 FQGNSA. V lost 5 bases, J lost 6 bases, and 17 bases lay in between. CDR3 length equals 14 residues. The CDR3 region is CASSHTSTPFEQYF. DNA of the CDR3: TGTGCCAGCAGCCACACTAGTACCCCCTTCGAGCAGTACTTC.

CDR3 DNA sequence: TGTGCCAGCAGCTTGCGGTGGGGGATTAACAATCAGCCCCAGCATTTT. Its protein product is CASSLRWGINNQPQHF. J is TRBJ1-5 and V is TRBV5-6, with a tentative D call TRBD1 (5 bases). The length of the CDR3 is 16 residues. Trimming stripped 1 base from V and 3 bases from J, with 14 bases between. The germline CDR1 and CDR2 sequences are SGHDT and YYEEEE.

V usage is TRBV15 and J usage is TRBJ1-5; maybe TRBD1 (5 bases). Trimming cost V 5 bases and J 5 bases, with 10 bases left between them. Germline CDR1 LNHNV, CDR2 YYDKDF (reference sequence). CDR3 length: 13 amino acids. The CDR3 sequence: CATSPLGDQPQHF. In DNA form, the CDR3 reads TGTGCCACCAGCCCCTTGGGGGATCAGCCCCAGCATTTT.

CDR3 sequence reads: CASSLGTGGHEQYF. CDR3 sequence (DNA): TGTGCCAGCAGCTTAGGGACAGGTGGCCACGAGCAGTACTTC. The chain employs TRBV7-2 and TRBJ2-7, with TRBD1 matching over 7 bases. V shed 1 base and J 5 bases; nucleotides not matched to a gene: 5. This CDR3 region has 14 residues. CDR1 is SGHTA and CDR2 is FQGNSA in the germline V gene.

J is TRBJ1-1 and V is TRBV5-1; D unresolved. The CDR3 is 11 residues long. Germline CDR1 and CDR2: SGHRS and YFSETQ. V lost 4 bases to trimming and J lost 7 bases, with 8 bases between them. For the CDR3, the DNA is TGCGCCAGCAGCAGTGACGGTGAAGCTTTCTTT. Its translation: CASSSDGEAFF.

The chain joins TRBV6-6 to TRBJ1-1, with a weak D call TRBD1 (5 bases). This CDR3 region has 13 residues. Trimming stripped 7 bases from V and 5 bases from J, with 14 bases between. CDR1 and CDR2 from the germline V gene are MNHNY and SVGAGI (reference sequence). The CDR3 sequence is CASIQGLGTEAFF. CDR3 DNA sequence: TGTGCCAGCATTCAGGGCTTGGGGACTGAAGCTTTCTTT.

CDR3 loop: CASSNPSGGAETQYF. The CDR3 bases are TGTGCCAGCAGTAACCCTAGCGGGGGGGCGGAGACCCAGTACTTC. The chain joins TRBV2 to TRBJ2-5; 12 bases are shared with TRBD2. The CDR3 has 15 residues. Germline lookup yields CDR1 SNHLY and CDR2 FYNNEI. V was clipped by 5 bases and J by 5 bases; unmatched bases: 6.

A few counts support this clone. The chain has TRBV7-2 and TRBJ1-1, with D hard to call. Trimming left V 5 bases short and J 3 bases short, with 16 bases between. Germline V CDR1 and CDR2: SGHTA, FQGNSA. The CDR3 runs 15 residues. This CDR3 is CASSPRAQWDTEAFF. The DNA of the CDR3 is TGTGCCAGCAGCCCACGGGCCCAGTGGGACACTGAAGCTTTCTTT. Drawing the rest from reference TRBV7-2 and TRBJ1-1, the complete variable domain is GAGVSQSPSNKVTEKGKDVELRCDPISGHTALYWYRQSLGQGLEFLIYFQGNSAPDKSGLPSDRFSAERTGGSVSTLTIQRTQQEDSAVYLCASSPRAQWDTEAFFGQGTRLTVV.

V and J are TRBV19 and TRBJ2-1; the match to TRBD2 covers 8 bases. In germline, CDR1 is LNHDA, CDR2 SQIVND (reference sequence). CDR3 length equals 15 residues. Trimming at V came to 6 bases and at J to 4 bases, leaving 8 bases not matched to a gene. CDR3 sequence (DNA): TGTGCCAGTAGCCCTCTAGCGGGTGCTTACAATGAGCAGTTCTTC. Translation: CASSPLAGAYNEQFF.

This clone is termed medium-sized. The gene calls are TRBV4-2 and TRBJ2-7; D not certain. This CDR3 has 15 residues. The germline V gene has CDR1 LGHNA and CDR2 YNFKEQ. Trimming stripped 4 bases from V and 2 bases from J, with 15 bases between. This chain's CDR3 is CASSPTGGHTYEQYF. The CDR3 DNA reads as TGTGCCAGCAGCCCCACTGGCGGCCATACCTACGAGCAGTACTTC.